The sequence of this T cell receptor (beta chain) was determined in a study of read filtering for tumor transcriptome and immune sequencing. Whole-study context: The cohort had roughly 16 men and 14 to 15 women aged about 40 to 90, mean about 72 years.

Between the trimmed V and J ends, which lost 0 bases and 4 bases, there was a span of 8 bases. Germline assignment: CDR1 SGHRS and CDR2 YFSETQ. The CDR3 consists of 14 residues. Findings and limits, study-wide: Without single-read clonotypes, shared clonotype proportions correlated more between IR-seq and RNA-seq.

The library was built from roughly 400 ng RNA with molecular barcoded adaptors for alpha/delta and beta/gamma chains. From the reads, TCRdb called clonotypes with MiXCR, one entry per CDR3 protein. The data show under 150,000 distinct CDR3 sequences, around 13% seen once. The table lists this clonotype with many counts. Its specificity is not known. This chain uses TRBV5-1 with TRBJ2-1; D gene ambiguous. The sample consisted of a population of CD138-negative cells sorted from bone marrow. The source of this sequence is a donor aged 40 or older with multiple myeloma. The DNA of the CDR3 is TGCGCCAGCAGCTTGGTCCTGGAGTACAATGAGCAGTTCTTC. Protein product: CASSLVLEYNEQFF.